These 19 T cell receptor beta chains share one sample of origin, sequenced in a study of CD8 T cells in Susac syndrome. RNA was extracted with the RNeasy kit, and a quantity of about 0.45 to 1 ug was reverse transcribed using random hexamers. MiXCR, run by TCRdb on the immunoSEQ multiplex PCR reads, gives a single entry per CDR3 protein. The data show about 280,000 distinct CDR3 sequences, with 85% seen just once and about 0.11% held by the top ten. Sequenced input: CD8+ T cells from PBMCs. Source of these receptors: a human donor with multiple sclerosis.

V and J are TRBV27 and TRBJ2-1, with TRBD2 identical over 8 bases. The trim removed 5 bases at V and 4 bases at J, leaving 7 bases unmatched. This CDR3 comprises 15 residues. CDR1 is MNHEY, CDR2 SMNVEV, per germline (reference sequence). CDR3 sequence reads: CASSHSGTGYNEQFF. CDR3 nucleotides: TGTGCCAGCAGTCATAGCGGGACTGGGTACAATGAGCAGTTCTTC.

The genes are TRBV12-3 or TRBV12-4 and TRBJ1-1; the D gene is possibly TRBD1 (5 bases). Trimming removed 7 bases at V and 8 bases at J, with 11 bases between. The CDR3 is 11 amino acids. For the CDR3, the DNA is TGTGCCAGCACCCCTGGGACGGAAGCTTTCTTT. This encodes CASTPGTEAFF.

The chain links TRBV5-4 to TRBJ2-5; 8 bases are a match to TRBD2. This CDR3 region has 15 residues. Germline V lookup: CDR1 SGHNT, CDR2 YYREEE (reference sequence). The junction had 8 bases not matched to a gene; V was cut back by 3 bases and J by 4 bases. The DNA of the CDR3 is TGTGCCAGCAGCTATCGGCGGGAGGCGAGAGAGACCCAGTACTTC. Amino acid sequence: CASSYRREARETQYF.

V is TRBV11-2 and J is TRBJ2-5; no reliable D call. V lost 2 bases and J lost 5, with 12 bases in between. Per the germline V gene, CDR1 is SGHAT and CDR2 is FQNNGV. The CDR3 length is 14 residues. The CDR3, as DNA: TGTGCCAGCAGCTTATGGAGTACGGGTGAGACCCAGTACTTC. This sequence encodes CASSLWSTGETQYF.

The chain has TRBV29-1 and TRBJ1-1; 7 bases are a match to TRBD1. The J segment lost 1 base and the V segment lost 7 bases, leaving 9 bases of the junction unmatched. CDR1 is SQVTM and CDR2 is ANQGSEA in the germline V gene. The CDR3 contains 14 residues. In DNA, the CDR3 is TGCAGCGCTGGTCGGACAGGAACGAACACTGAAGCTTTCTTT. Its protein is CSAGRTGTNTEAFF. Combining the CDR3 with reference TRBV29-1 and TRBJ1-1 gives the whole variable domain SAVISQKPSRDICQRGTSLTIQCQVDSQVTMMFWYRQQPGQSLTLIATANQGSEATYESGFVIDKFPISRPNLTFSTLTVSNMSPEDSSIYLCSAGRTGTNTEAFFGQGTRLTVV.

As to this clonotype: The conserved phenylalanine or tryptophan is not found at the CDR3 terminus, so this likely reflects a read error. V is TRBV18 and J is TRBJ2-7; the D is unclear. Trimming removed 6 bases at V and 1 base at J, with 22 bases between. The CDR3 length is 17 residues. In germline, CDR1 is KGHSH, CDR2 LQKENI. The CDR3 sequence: CASSRGRGSLISYEQYL. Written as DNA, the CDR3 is TGTGCCAGCTCCCGAGGACGAGGAAGCCTAATATCCTACGAGCAGTACCTC.

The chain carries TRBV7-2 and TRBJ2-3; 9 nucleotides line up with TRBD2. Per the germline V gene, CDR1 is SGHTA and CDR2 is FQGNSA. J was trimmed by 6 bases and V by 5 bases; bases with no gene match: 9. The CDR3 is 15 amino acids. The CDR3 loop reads CASSRGTSSPDTQYF. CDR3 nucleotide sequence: TGTGCCAGCAGCCGAGGGACTAGCTCGCCGGATACGCAGTATTTT. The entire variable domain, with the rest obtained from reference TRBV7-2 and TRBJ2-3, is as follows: GAGVSQSPSNKVTEKGKDVELRCDPISGHTALYWYRQSLGQGLEFLIYFQGNSAPDKSGLPSDRFSAERTGGSVSTLTIQRTQQEDSAVYLCASSRGTSSPDTQYFGPGTRLTVL.

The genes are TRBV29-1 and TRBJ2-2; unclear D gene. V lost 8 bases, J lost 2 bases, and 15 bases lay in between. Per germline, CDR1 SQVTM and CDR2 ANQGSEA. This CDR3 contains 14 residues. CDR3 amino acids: CSILDQRNTGELFF. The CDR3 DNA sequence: TGCAGCATCCTCGACCAGAGAAACACCGGGGAGCTGTTTTTT.

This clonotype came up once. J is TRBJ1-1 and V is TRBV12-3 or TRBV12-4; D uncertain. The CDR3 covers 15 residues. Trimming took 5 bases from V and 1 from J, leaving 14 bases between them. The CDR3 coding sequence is TGTGCCAGCAGTAAAGGCCCAGGCCCGAACACTGAAGCTTTCTTT. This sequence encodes CASSKGPGPNTEAFF.

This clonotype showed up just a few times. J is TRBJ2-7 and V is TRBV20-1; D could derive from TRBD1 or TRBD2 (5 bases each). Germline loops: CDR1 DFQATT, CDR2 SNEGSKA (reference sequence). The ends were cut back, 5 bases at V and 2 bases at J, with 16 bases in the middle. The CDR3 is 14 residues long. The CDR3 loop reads CSAEGRSVAYEQYF. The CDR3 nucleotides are TGCAGTGCTGAGGGACGGTCGGTCGCCTACGAGCAGTACTTC.

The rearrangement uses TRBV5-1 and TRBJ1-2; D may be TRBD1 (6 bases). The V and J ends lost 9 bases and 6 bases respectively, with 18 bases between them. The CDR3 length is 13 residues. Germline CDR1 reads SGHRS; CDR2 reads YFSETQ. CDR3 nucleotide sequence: TGCGCCATCACATCGGGGGCGGATGATGGCTACACCTTC. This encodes CAITSGADDGYTF. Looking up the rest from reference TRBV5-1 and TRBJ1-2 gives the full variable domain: KAGVTQTPRYLIKTRGQQVTLSCSPISGHRSVSWYQQTPGQGLQFLFEYFSETQRNKGNFPGRFSGRQFSNSRSEMNVSTLELGDSALYLCAITSGADDGYTFGSGTRLTVV.

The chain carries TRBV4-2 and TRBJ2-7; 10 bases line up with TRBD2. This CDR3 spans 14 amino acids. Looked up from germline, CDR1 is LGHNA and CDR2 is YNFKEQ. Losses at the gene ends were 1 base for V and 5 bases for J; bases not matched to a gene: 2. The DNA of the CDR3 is TGTGCCAGCAGCCAAGGGAGCGGGAGGGACGAGCAGTACTTC. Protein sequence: CASSQGSGRDEQYF.

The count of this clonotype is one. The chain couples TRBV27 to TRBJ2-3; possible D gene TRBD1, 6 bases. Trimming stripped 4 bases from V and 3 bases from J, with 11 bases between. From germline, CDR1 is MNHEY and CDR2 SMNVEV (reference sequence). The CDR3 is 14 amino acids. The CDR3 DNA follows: TGTGCCAGCAGTTGGAACAGGGCGACAGATACGCAGTATTTT. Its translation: CASSWNRATDTQYF.

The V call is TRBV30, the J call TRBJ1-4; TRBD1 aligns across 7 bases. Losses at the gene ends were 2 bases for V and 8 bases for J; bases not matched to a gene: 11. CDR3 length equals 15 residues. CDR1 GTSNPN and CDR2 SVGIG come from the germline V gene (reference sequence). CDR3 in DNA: TGTGCCTGGAGTCCTGAGACAGGGAAACGGGAAAAACTGTTTTTT. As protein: CAWSPETGKREKLFF.

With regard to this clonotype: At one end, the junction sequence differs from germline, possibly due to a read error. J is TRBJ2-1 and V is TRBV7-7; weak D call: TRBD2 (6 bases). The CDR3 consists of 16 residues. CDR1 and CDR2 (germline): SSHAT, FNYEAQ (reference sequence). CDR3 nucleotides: TGTGCTAGCAGCTTAAACGCAGGGAGGAGGCCCAATGAGCAGTTCTTC. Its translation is CASSLNAGRRPNEQFF.

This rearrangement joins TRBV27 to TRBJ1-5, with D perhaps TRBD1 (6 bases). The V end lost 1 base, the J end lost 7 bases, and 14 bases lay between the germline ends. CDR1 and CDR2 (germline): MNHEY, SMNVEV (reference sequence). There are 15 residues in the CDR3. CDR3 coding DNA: TGTGCCAGCAGTTTATGGCAGGGGTCGGGGCAGCCCCAGCATTTT. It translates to CASSLWQGSGQPQHF.

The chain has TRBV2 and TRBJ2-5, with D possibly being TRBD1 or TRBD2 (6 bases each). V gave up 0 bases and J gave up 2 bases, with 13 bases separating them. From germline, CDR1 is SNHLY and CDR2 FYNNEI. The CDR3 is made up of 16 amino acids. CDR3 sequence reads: CASSEAGGRGQETQYF. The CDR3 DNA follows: TGTGCCAGCAGTGAAGCAGGGGGGAGAGGGCAAGAGACCCAGTACTTC.

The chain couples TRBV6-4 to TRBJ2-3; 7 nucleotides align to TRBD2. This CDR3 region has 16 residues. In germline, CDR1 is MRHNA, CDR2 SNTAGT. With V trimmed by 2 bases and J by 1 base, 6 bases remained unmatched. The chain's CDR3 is CASSDAVAGGTDTQYF. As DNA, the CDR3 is TGTGCCAGCAGTGACGCGGTAGCGGGTGGCACAGATACGCAGTATTTT.

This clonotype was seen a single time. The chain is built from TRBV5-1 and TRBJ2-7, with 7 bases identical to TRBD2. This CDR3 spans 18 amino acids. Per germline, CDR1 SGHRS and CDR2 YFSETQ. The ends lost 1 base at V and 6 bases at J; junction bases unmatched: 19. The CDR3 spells CASSLRPSGINPTSEQYF. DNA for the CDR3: TGCGCCAGCAGCTTGCGGCCGAGCGGGATCAACCCTACGAGCGAGCAGTACTTC.